This is a list of T cell receptor beta chains from one sample in a study of T cell responses to AZD1222 COVID-19 vaccine. Assay: immunoSEQ multiplex PCR; the TCRdb copy retains only in-frame clones and omits some. The sample holds 15,000 to 20,000 clones; 89% are singletons and the top ten take more than 8.5%. The sample was peripheral blood, taken 28 days after the second AZD1222 dose. The receptor source for this set is an adult who received the AZD1222 COVID-19 vaccine. Each CDR3 is given with its conserved first and last residue. Each record gives: clone size, J gene, D gene, V gene, CDR3 length, CDR3 DNA, CDR3 protein. D genes are given only for firm matches. The size field is filled for only some rows; it gives once, few, many or a size class.

abundance: .; j_gene: TRBJ1-4; d_gene: TRBD1; v_gene: TRBV18; len: 17; CDR3nt: TGTGCCAGCTCCCTGGGACAGGGGGCGTTGACTAATGAAAAACTGTTTTTT; CDR3aa: CASSLGQGALTNEKLFF
abundance: .; j_gene: TRBJ1-5; d_gene: .; v_gene: TRBV28; len: 12; CDR3nt: TGTGCCAGCAGAGCTAGCAATCAGCCCCAGCATTTT; CDR3aa: CASRASNQPQHF
abundance: few; j_gene: TRBJ2-7; d_gene: TRBD2; v_gene: TRBV7-2; len: 15; CDR3nt: TGTGCCAGCAGCCGCCGGGCTAGCGGGCAATCCGAGCAGTACTTC; CDR3aa: CASSRRASGQSEQYF
abundance: .; j_gene: TRBJ1-5; d_gene: .; v_gene: TRBV29-1; len: 13; CDR3nt: TGCAGCGTCCAGAGGACAGTCAATCAGCCCCAGCATTTT; CDR3aa: CSVQRTVNQPQHF
abundance: few; j_gene: TRBJ1-5; d_gene: TRBD1; v_gene: TRBV28; len: 15; CDR3nt: TGTGCCCTCAATCAACTGGGACAGGGTAACCAGCCCCAGCATTTT; CDR3aa: CALNQLGQGNQPQHF
abundance: .; j_gene: TRBJ1-2; d_gene: .; v_gene: TRBV3-1/TRBV3-2; len: 14; CDR3nt: TGTGCCAGCAGCCCCCACCACCAGCCCTATGGCTACACCTTC; CDR3aa: CASSPHHQPYGYTF
abundance: .; j_gene: TRBJ2-2; d_gene: .; v_gene: TRBV7-6; len: 18; CDR3nt: TGTGCCAGCAGCTTTTTAGTGGGCGGGACCGACCTTGCAGGGGAGCTGTTTTTT; CDR3aa: CASSFLVGGTDLAGELFF
abundance: .; j_gene: TRBJ1-1; d_gene: .; v_gene: TRBV5-4; len: 14; CDR3nt: TGTGCCAGCAGCTTATACACCCTGAACACTGAAGCTTTCTTT; CDR3aa: CASSLYTLNTEAFF
abundance: once; j_gene: TRBJ2-1; d_gene: TRBD1; v_gene: TRBV7-2; len: 15; CDR3nt: TGTGCCAGCAGCTCTAAAGGGGGCTGGTACAATGAGCAGTTCTTC; CDR3aa: CASSSKGGWYNEQFF
abundance: .; j_gene: TRBJ1-2; d_gene: .; v_gene: TRBV6-5; len: 14; CDR3nt: TGTGCCAGCAGTTACGACGGGACTGACTATGGCTACACCTTC; CDR3aa: CASSYDGTDYGYTF
abundance: .; j_gene: TRBJ1-2; d_gene: .; v_gene: TRBV3-1/TRBV3-2; len: 14; CDR3nt: TGTGCCAGCAGCCCACGCTCGGTACTCTATGGCTACACCTTC; CDR3aa: CASSPRSVLYGYTF
abundance: .; j_gene: TRBJ2-2; d_gene: .; v_gene: TRBV7-3; len: 15; CDR3nt: TGTGCCAGCAGCCAGAAGACAGGGAACACCGGGGAGCTGTTTTTT; CDR3aa: CASSQKTGNTGELFF
abundance: .; j_gene: TRBJ1-1; d_gene: .; v_gene: TRBV6-1; len: 13; CDR3nt: TGTGCCAGCAGTGAAGTGCGGGGGACTGAAGCTTTCTTT; CDR3aa: CASSEVRGTEAFF
abundance: .; j_gene: TRBJ1-5; d_gene: .; v_gene: TRBV5-6; len: 14; CDR3nt: TGTGCCAGCAGCTTGTTGCAGGACAATCAGCCCCAGCATTTT; CDR3aa: CASSLLQDNQPQHF
abundance: .; j_gene: TRBJ2-5; d_gene: TRBD1; v_gene: TRBV28; len: 14; CDR3nt: TGTGCCAGCAGTTCGGGACAGGGGTGGGAGACCCAGTACTTC; CDR3aa: CASSSGQGWETQYF
abundance: .; j_gene: TRBJ2-2; d_gene: .; v_gene: TRBV15; len: 14; CDR3nt: TGTGCCACCAGCAGAGCGGGAGTAACCGGGGAGCTGTTTTTT; CDR3aa: CATSRAGVTGELFF
abundance: .; j_gene: TRBJ2-1; d_gene: TRBD2; v_gene: TRBV12-3/TRBV12-4; len: 13; CDR3nt: TGTGCCAGCAGTTTAGGCCGGGGGGATGAGCAGTTCTTC; CDR3aa: CASSLGRGDEQFF
abundance: .; j_gene: TRBJ2-3; d_gene: .; v_gene: TRBV7-2; len: 13; CDR3nt: TGTGCCAGCAGCTCGGGACAAAGGGATACGCAGTATTTT; CDR3aa: CASSSGQRDTQYF
abundance: few; j_gene: TRBJ1-5; d_gene: .; v_gene: TRBV10-3; len: 14; CDR3nt: TGTGCCGCCGGCACCACGCTACTCAATCAGCCCCAGCATTTT; CDR3aa: CAAGTTLLNQPQHF
abundance: .; j_gene: TRBJ2-7; d_gene: TRBD2; v_gene: TRBV6-6; len: 15; CDR3nt: TGTGCCAGCAGCGGAGCTAGCGGGAGCTTGTTCGAGCAGTACTTC; CDR3aa: CASSGASGSLFEQYF
abundance: .; j_gene: TRBJ1-4; d_gene: .; v_gene: TRBV5-4; len: 14; CDR3nt: TGTGCCAGCAGCTTGCAGGGGACGGCTGAAAAACTGTTTTTT; CDR3aa: CASSLQGTAEKLFF
abundance: .; j_gene: TRBJ2-7; d_gene: .; v_gene: TRBV3-1/TRBV3-2; len: 13; CDR3nt: TGTGCCAGCAGCCAAGATGGGGGGCCCGAGCAGTACTTC; CDR3aa: CASSQDGGPEQYF
abundance: .; j_gene: TRBJ1-6; d_gene: .; v_gene: TRBV5-1; len: 17; CDR3nt: TGCGCCAGCAGCCCTGAAGGAGATAGCTCCTATAATTCACCCCTCCACTTT; CDR3aa: CASSPEGDSSYNSPLHF
abundance: .; j_gene: TRBJ1-5; d_gene: .; v_gene: TRBV6-1; len: 14; CDR3nt: TGTGCCAGCAGTGAATATAGGCAGAGAGAGCCCCAGCATTTT; CDR3aa: CASSEYRQREPQHF
abundance: few; j_gene: TRBJ2-6; d_gene: .; v_gene: TRBV9; len: 17; CDR3nt: TGTGCCAGCAGCGTAGACTCGGTCCTCTCTGGGGCCAACGTCCTGACTTTC; CDR3aa: CASSVDSVLSGANVLTF
abundance: once; j_gene: TRBJ1-2; d_gene: .; v_gene: TRBV20-1; len: 11; CDR3nt: TGCAGGGCGGGCCCGCTGGGCGGCTACACCTTC; CDR3aa: CRAGPLGGYTF
abundance: .; j_gene: TRBJ2-5; d_gene: .; v_gene: TRBV19; len: 14; CDR3nt: TGTGCCAGTAGTAGCAGGACGCTTCAAGAGACCCAGTACTTC; CDR3aa: CASSSRTLQETQYF
abundance: few; j_gene: TRBJ2-7; d_gene: .; v_gene: TRBV28; len: 12; CDR3nt: TGTGCCAGCAGCCCCCCCACCTACGAGCAGTACTTC; CDR3aa: CASSPPTYEQYF
abundance: .; j_gene: TRBJ1-4; d_gene: .; v_gene: TRBV2; len: 14; CDR3nt: TGTGCCAGCAAACCCGAATGGGATAATGAAAAACTGTTTTTT; CDR3aa: CASKPEWDNEKLFF
abundance: .; j_gene: TRBJ1-4; d_gene: .; v_gene: TRBV6-5; len: 15; CDR3nt: TGTGCCAGCAGTTACTCCGGGACACACTATGAAAAACTGTTTTTT; CDR3aa: CASSYSGTHYEKLFF
abundance: few; j_gene: TRBJ1-3; d_gene: .; v_gene: TRBV6-1; len: 15; CDR3nt: TGTGCCAGCAGTGAACCCCGGACACCTGGAAACACCATATATTTT; CDR3aa: CASSEPRTPGNTIYF
abundance: .; j_gene: TRBJ1-5; d_gene: TRBD1; v_gene: TRBV4-2; len: 16; CDR3nt: TGTGCCAGCAGCCCCCAGGGGGCTATAGATGGTCAGCCCCAGCATTTT; CDR3aa: CASSPQGAIDGQPQHF
abundance: .; j_gene: TRBJ2-6; d_gene: .; v_gene: TRBV14; len: 17; CDR3nt: TGTGCCAGCAGCTCCCGGCGGAGGAGCTCTGGGGCCAACGTCCTGACTTTC; CDR3aa: CASSSRRRSSGANVLTF
abundance: .; j_gene: TRBJ2-1; d_gene: .; v_gene: TRBV29-1; len: 12; CDR3nt: TGCAGCGTCCCCCTCGAGAGTAATGAGCAGTTCTTC; CDR3aa: CSVPLESNEQFF
abundance: .; j_gene: TRBJ2-7; d_gene: .; v_gene: TRBV5-8; len: 15; CDR3nt: TGTGCCAGCAGCAATGTTGGACTCCCGTCCTACGAGCAGTACTTC; CDR3aa: CASSNVGLPSYEQYF
abundance: once; j_gene: TRBJ1-1; d_gene: .; v_gene: TRBV9; len: 15; CDR3nt: TGTGCCAGCAGCTCCGGTCAGATTATGAACACTGAAGCTTTCTTT; CDR3aa: CASSSGQIMNTEAFF
abundance: once; j_gene: TRBJ2-5; d_gene: .; v_gene: TRBV4-1; len: 16; CDR3nt: TGCGCCAGCAGCCCGACACCGACAGCCTCTCAAGAGACCCAGTACTTC; CDR3aa: CASSPTPTASQETQYF
abundance: .; j_gene: TRBJ2-2; d_gene: .; v_gene: TRBV29-1; len: 15; CDR3nt: TGCAGCGTTACTGGGCCTAGCGAGAACACCGGGGAGCTGTTTTTT; CDR3aa: CSVTGPSENTGELFF
abundance: .; j_gene: TRBJ1-5; d_gene: .; v_gene: TRBV21-1; len: 14; CDR3nt: TGTGCCAGCAGCACACAGGGTATGGAACAGCCCCAGCATTTT; CDR3aa: CASSTQGMEQPQHF
abundance: .; j_gene: TRBJ2-3; d_gene: .; v_gene: TRBV19; len: 13; CDR3nt: TGTGCCAGTAGTATCCAATGGGGAGATACGCAGTATTTT; CDR3aa: CASSIQWGDTQYF
abundance: few; j_gene: TRBJ1-4; d_gene: .; v_gene: TRBV6-5; len: 13; CDR3nt: TGTGCCAGCTTTTACAGGCCCTGCCGTAGACTGTTTTTT; CDR3aa: CASFYRPCRRLFF
abundance: .; j_gene: TRBJ2-1; d_gene: .; v_gene: TRBV6-5; len: 15; CDR3nt: TGTGCCAGCAGTTCCATGACACCACCCTACAATGAGCAGTTCTTC; CDR3aa: CASSSMTPPYNEQFF
abundance: .; j_gene: TRBJ1-1; d_gene: .; v_gene: TRBV11-2; len: 13; CDR3nt: TGTGCCAGCAGCCAAGACAGGAACACTGAAGCTTTCTTT; CDR3aa: CASSQDRNTEAFF
abundance: .; j_gene: TRBJ2-1; d_gene: TRBD1; v_gene: TRBV15; len: 16; CDR3nt: TGTGCCACCAGCAGGGACAGGGGTGGTAGGATCTATGAGCAGTTCTTC; CDR3aa: CATSRDRGGRIYEQFF
abundance: .; j_gene: TRBJ1-1; d_gene: .; v_gene: TRBV12-5; len: 13; CDR3nt: TGTGCTAGTGGATCAGGGGTCAACACTGAAGCTTTCTTT; CDR3aa: CASGSGVNTEAFF
abundance: .; j_gene: TRBJ1-1; d_gene: .; v_gene: TRBV11-2; len: 13; CDR3nt: TGTGCCAGCAGCTCGACTGTTAACACTGAAGCTTTCTTT; CDR3aa: CASSSTVNTEAFF
abundance: .; j_gene: TRBJ1-2; d_gene: .; v_gene: TRBV11-3; len: 11; CDR3nt: TGTGCCATTAGGAGGAACTATGGCTACACCTTC; CDR3aa: CAIRRNYGYTF
abundance: .; j_gene: TRBJ2-1; d_gene: TRBD2; v_gene: TRBV11-2; len: 18; CDR3nt: TGTGCCAGCAGCCCCCTCGGAGCGGGACGGAGCTCCTACAATGAGCAGTTCTTC; CDR3aa: CASSPLGAGRSSYNEQFF
abundance: .; j_gene: TRBJ2-5; d_gene: .; v_gene: TRBV5-1; len: 15; CDR3nt: TGCGCCAGCAGCTTGGCGGGGACCGTCCAAGAGACCCAGTACTTC; CDR3aa: CASSLAGTVQETQYF
abundance: .; j_gene: TRBJ1-3; d_gene: TRBD1; v_gene: TRBV6-5; len: 14; CDR3nt: TGTGCCAGCAGTTCCGGGACAGGGGGGAACACCATATATTTT; CDR3aa: CASSSGTGGNTIYF